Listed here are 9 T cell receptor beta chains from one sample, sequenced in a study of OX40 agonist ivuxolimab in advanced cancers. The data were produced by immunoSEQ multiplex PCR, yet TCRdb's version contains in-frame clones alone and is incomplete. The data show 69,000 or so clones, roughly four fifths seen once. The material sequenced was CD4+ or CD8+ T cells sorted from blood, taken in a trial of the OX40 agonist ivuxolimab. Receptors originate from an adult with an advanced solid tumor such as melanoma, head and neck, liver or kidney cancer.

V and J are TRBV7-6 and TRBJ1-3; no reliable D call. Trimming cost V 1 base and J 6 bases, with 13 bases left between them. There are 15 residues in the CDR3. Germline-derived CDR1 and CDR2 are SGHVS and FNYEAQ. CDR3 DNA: TGTGCCAGCAGCTTAGGAACCGGGGAGGAAAACACCATATATTTT. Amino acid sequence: CASSLGTGEENTIYF.

This CDR3 reads CSVGTGDEQYF. The DNA of the CDR3 is TGCAGCGTTGGGACAGGGGACGAGCAGTACTTC. The V and J genes are TRBV29-1 and TRBJ2-7, with 9 bases that match TRBD1. CDR3 length: 11 amino acids. Germline V gene lookup returns CDR1 SQVTM and CDR2 ANQGSEA. J was trimmed by 5 bases and V by 4 bases; bases with no gene match: 0.

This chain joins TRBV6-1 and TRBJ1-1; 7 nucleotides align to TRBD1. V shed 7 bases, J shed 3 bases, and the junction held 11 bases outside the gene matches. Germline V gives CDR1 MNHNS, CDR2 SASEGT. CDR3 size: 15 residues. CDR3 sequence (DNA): TGTGCCAGCAAGGGGGCACCGGCGGTCGACACTGAAGCTTTCTTT. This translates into CASKGAPAVDTEAFF.

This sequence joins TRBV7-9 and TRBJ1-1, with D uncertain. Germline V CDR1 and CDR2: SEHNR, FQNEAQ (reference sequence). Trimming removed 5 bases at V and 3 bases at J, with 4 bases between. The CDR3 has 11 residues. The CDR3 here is CASSQYTEAFF. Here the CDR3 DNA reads TGTGCCAGCAGCCAGTACACTGAAGCTTTCTTT.

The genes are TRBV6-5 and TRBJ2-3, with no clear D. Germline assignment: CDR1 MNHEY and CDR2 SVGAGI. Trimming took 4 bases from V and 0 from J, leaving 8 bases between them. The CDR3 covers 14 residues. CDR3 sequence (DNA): TGTGCCAGCAGTTTGGTGCGAAGCACAGATACGCAGTATTTT. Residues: CASSLVRSTDTQYF.

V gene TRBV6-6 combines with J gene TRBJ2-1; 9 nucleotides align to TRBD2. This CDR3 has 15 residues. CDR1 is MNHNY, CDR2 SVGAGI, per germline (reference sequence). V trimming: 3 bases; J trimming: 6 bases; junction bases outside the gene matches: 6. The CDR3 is CASSYVAGAGNEQFF. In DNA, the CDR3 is TGTGCCAGCAGTTATGTAGCGGGGGCCGGCAATGAGCAGTTCTTC.

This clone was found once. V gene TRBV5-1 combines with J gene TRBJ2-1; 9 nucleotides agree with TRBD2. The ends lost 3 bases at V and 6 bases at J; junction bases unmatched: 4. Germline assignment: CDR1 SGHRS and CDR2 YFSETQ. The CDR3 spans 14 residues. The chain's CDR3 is CASSSGTSSNEQFF. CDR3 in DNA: TGCGCCAGCAGCTCGGGGACTAGCAGCAATGAGCAGTTCTTC. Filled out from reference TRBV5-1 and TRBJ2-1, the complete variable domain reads KAGVTQTPRYLIKTRGQQVTLSCSPISGHRSVSWYQQTPGQGLQFLFEYFSETQRNKGNFPGRFSGRQFSNSRSEMNVSTLELGDSALYLCASSSGTSSNEQFFGPGTRLTVL.

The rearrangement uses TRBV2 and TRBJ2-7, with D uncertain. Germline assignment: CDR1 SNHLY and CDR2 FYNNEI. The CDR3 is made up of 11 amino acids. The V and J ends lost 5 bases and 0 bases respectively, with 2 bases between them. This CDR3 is CASSTSYEQYF. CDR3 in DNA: TGTGCCAGCAGTACCTCCTACGAGCAGTACTTC.

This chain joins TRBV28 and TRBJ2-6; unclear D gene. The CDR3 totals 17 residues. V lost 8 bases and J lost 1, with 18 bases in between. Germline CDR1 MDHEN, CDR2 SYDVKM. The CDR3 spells CASLPLSSLSGANVLTF. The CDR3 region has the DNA TGTGCCAGCCTACCCCTCTCCTCTCTATCTGGGGCCAACGTCCTGACTTTC.